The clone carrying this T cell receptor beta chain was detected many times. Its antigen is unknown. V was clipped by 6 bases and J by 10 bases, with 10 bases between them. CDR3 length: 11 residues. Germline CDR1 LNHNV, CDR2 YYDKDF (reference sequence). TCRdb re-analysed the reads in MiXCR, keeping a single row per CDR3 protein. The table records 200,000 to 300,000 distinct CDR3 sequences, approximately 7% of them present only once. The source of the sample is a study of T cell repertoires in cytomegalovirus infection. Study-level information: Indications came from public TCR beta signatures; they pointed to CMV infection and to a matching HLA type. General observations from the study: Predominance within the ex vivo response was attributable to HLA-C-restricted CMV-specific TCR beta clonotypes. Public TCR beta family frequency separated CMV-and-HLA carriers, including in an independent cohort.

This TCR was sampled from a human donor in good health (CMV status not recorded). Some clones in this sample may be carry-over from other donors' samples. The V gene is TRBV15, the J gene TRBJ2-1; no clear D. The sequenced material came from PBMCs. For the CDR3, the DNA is TGTGCCACCAGAAAGGCACAGGAGCAGTTCTTC. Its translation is CATRKAQEQFF.